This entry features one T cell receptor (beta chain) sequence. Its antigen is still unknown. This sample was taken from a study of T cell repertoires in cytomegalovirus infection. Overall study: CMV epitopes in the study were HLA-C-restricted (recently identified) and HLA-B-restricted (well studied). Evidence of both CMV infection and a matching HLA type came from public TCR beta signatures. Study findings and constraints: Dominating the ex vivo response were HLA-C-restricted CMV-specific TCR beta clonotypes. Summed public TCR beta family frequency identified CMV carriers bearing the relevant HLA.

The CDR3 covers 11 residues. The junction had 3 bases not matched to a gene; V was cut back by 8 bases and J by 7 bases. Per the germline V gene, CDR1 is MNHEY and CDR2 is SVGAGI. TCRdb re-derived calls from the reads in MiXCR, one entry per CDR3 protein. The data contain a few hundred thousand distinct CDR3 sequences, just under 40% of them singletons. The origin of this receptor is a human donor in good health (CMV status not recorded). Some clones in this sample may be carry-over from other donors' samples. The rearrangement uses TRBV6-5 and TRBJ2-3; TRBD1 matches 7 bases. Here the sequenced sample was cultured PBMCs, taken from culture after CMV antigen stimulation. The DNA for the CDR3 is TGTGCCAGCTCGACAGGGTATACGCAGTATTTT. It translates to CASSTGYTQYF.